These 5 T cell receptor beta chains were all obtained from the same sample, sequenced in a study of T-cell memory formation after mild COVID-19. TCRdb re-analysed the 5' RACE reads in MiXCR, keeping a single row per CDR3 protein. The sample lists roughly 250,000 distinct CDR3 sequences; 16% were seen once. Sequenced: PBMCs or a T cell subset sorted from them (not recorded which). The receptors here all came from a man aged 18-30 years who had mild COVID-19 (a few samples of this study predate the infection). Cell type and time point are not known.

The chain links TRBV20-1 to TRBJ1-2; unclear D gene. The germline V gene encodes CDR1 DFQATT and CDR2 SNEGSKA (reference sequence). V was pared by 2 bases and J by 2 bases, with 9 bases between. This CDR3 contains 13 residues. The CDR3 DNA sequence: TGCAGTGCTAGAATCTCCGGGAACTATGGCTACACCTTC. This gives the protein CSARISGNYGYTF.

The J gene is TRBJ2-7, the V gene TRBV7-8; possibly TRBD2 for D (5 bases). This CDR3 is built from 15 residues. With 1 base removed from V and 5 bases from J, the gap between germline ends came to 15 bases. CDR1 is SGHVS and CDR2 is FQNEAQ in the germline V gene. The CDR3 coding sequence is TGTGCCAGCAGCTTAGATCGAGGACTGAGGGACGAGCAGTACGTC. Translated: CASSLDRGLRDEQYV.

This clonotype appeared a few times. V usage is TRBV4-3 and J usage is TRBJ2-5, with 8 bases lining up with TRBD1. The V gene's germline CDR1 is LGHNA and CDR2 YSLEER. CDR3 length: 18 residues. After removal of 3 bases from V and 5 bases from J, the junction contained 17 bases not matched to a gene. CDR3 DNA sequence: TGCGCCAGCAGCCAGTCCCTCCGAGACAGGGGATTGGGGGAGACCCAGTACTTC. Protein: CASSQSLRDRGLGETQYF.

The chain carries TRBV5-1 and TRBJ2-2; 13 nucleotides align to TRBD2. V was clipped by 4 bases and J by 3 bases; unmatched bases: 3. CDR1 and CDR2 from the germline V gene are SGHRS and YFSETQ. This CDR3 is 16 amino acids long. The CDR3 nucleotides read TGCGCCAGCAGCACGGGACTAGCGGGGCACACCGGGGAGCTGTTTTTT. This gives the protein CASSTGLAGHTGELFF.

The chain uses TRBV10-3 and TRBJ1-1; no clear D gene. CDR3 size: 13 residues. Trimming cost V 7 bases and J 1 base, with 10 bases left between them. Germline assignment: CDR1 ENHRY and CDR2 SYGVKD. CDR3 region: CAIMERGNTEAFF. CDR3 nucleotide sequence: TGTGCCATCATGGAAAGAGGGAACACTGAAGCTTTCTTT.